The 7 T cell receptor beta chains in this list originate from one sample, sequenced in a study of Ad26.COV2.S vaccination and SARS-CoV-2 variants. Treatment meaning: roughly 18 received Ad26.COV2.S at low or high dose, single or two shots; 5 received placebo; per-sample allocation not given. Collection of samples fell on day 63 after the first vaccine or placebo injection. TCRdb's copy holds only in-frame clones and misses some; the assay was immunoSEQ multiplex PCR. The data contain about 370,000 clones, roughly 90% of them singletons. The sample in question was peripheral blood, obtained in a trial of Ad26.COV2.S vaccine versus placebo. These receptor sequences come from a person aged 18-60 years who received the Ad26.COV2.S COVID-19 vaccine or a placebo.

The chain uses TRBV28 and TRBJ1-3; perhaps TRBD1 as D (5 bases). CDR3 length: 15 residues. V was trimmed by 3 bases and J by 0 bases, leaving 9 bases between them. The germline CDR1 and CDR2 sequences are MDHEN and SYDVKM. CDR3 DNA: TGTGCCAGCAGTTTTCCAGGGTCCTCTGGAAACACCATATATTTT. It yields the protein CASSFPGSSGNTIYF.

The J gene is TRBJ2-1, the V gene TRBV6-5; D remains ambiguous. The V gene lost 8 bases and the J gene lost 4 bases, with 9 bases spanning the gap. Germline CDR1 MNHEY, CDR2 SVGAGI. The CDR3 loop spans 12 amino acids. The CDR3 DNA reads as TGTGCCAGCTGCCAAACATACAATGAGCAGTTCTTC. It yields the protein CASCQTYNEQFF.

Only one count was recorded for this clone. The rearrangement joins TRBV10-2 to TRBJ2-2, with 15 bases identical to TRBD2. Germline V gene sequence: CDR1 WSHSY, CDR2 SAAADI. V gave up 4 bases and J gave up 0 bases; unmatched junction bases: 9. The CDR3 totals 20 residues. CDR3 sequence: CASSGSGTSGRMANTGELFF. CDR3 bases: TGCGCCAGCAGTGGGTCGGGGACTAGCGGGAGGATGGCGAACACCGGGGAGCTGTTTTTT.

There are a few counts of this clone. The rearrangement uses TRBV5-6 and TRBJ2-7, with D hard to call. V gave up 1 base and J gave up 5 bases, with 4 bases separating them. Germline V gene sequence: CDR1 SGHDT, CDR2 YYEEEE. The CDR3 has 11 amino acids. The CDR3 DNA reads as TGTGCCAGCAGCTTGCTGAACGAGCAGTACTTC. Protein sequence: CASSLLNEQYF.

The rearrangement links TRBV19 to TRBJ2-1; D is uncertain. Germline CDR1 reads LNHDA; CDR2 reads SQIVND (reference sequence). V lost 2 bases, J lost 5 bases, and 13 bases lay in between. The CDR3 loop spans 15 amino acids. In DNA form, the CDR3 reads TGTGCCAGTAGTATAAATGGTCTAAATCACAATGAGCAGTTCTTC. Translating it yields CASSINGLNHNEQFF.

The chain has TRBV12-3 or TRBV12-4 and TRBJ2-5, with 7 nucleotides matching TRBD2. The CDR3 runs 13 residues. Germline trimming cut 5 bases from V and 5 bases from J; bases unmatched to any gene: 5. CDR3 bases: TGTGCCAGCAGTCTAGGACTAGGCGAGACCCAGTACTTC. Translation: CASSLGLGETQYF.

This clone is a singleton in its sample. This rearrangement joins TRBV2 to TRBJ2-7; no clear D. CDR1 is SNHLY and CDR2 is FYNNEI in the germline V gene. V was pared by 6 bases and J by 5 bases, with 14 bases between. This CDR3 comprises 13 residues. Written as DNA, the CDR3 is TGTGCCAGCAGAAAGGAGTTGGGTGACGAGCAGTACTTC. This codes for CASRKELGDEQYF.